The 26 T cell receptor beta chains below all came from one sample that was sequenced in a study of T cell changes during pregnancy in multiple sclerosis. Sequencing was performed with immunoSEQ multiplex PCR; in TCRdb, only in-frame clones are kept and a portion is missing. Of over 65,000 clones in the sample, around 93% were seen once. The sample here was peripheral blood, taken in the first trimester of pregnancy. These TCRs come from a female donor in good health, enrolled as a control in a pregnancy study.

This chain joins TRBV4-3 and TRBJ2-1, with 7 bases that match TRBD1. Trimming removed 0 bases from V and 3 bases from J; junction bases left unmatched: 5. Germline V gives CDR1 LGHNA, CDR2 YSLEER. The CDR3 is 16 amino acids. CDR3 in amino acids: CASSQDWTGDYNEQFF. The CDR3, as DNA: TGCGCCAGCAGCCAAGACTGGACAGGAGACTACAATGAGCAGTTCTTC.

V is TRBV5-1 and J is TRBJ2-5, with 10 bases lining up with TRBD2. CDR3 length: 15 residues. J was trimmed by 5 bases and V by 4 bases; bases with no gene match: 8. From germline, CDR1 is SGHRS and CDR2 YFSETQ. CDR3 nucleotides: TGCGCCAGCAGCCTCGGGACTAGCGACAAGGAGACCCAGTACTTC. Translation gives CASSLGTSDKETQYF.

The rearrangement links TRBV2 to TRBJ1-5; no definite D call. This CDR3 has 16 residues. V was clipped by 4 bases and J by 0 bases, with 13 bases between them. Germline CDR1 SNHLY, CDR2 FYNNEI. In DNA, the CDR3 is TGTGCCAGCAGTGTTTACCGCAGAAATAGCAATCAGCCCCAGCATTTT. Translated, it gives CASSVYRRNSNQPQHF.

J is TRBJ2-5 and V is TRBV29-1; TRBD1 aligns across 8 bases. Germline V gene sequence: CDR1 SQVTM, CDR2 ANQGSEA. The CDR3 is 14 amino acids. V shed 6 bases and J 4 bases; nucleotides not matched to a gene: 10. The CDR3 is CSVLKGTGGETQYF. CDR3 DNA sequence: TGCAGCGTCCTGAAGGGGACAGGAGGAGAGACCCAGTACTTC.

About this clone itself: Distinct nucleotide sequences in the sample also encode this CDR3. This sequence joins TRBV27 and TRBJ2-7; D uncertain. V lost 5 bases to trimming and J lost 3 bases, with 5 bases between them. The CDR3 runs to 11 residues. The germline gives CDR1 MNHEY, CDR2 SMNVEV (reference sequence). The CDR3 DNA follows: TGTGCCAGCAGTCCCGGCTACGAGCAGTACTTC. As protein: CASSPGYEQYF.

The chain employs TRBV5-6 and TRBJ2-5; no clear D gene. The CDR3 is 13 residues long. CDR1 and CDR2 from the germline V gene are SGHDT and YYEEEE. V was cut by 0 bases and J by 4 bases, with 7 bases left in between. The CDR3: CASSLGLPETQYF. The CDR3 DNA reads as TGTGCCAGCAGCTTGGGACTTCCAGAGACCCAGTACTTC.

The chain joins TRBV27 to TRBJ1-3; 8 bases map to TRBD1. The V gene end was trimmed by 6 bases and the J gene end by 2 bases; junction bases not matched to a gene: 3. Germline CDR1 reads MNHEY; CDR2 reads SMNVEV (reference sequence). This CDR3 is 14 amino acids long. The DNA for the CDR3 is TGTGCCAGCAGAACAGGGGGAACTGGAAACACCATATATTTT. This encodes CASRTGGTGNTIYF.

V is TRBV30 and J is TRBJ2-7; D is possibly TRBD1 (5 bases). CDR1 is GTSNPN and CDR2 is SVGIG in the germline V gene (reference sequence). The CDR3 runs to 14 residues. V was cut by 4 bases and J by 6 bases, with 19 bases left in between. The CDR3 protein is CAWMRTFGVREQYF. The CDR3 DNA reads TGTGCCTGGATGCGGACATTTGGTGTCCGCGAGCAGTACTTC.

The V call is TRBV7-9, the J call TRBJ2-1, with 10 bases aligning to TRBD1. The CDR3 contains 15 residues. Per germline, CDR1 SEHNR and CDR2 FQNEAQ (reference sequence). Trimming removed 5 bases from V and 4 bases from J; junction bases left unmatched: 5. This CDR3 is CASSTGQGVYNEQFF. In DNA, the CDR3 is TGTGCCAGCAGCACCGGACAGGGGGTATACAATGAGCAGTTCTTC.

The chain uses TRBV10-3 and TRBJ1-4; D may be TRBD1 (5 bases). Germline V lookup: CDR1 ENHRY, CDR2 SYGVKD. There are 13 residues in the CDR3. Trimming took 6 bases from V and 5 from J, leaving 10 bases between them. CDR3 protein: CAIRGEGNEKLFF. The CDR3 DNA reads as TGTGCCATCAGGGGGGAGGGGAATGAAAAACTGTTTTTT.

V gene TRBV5-1 combines with J gene TRBJ1-4; D remains ambiguous. The V gene's germline CDR1 is SGHRS and CDR2 YFSETQ. V dropped 0 bases and J dropped 1 base, with 10 bases sitting between them. The CDR3 extends over 16 amino acids. CDR3 loop: CASSLEWARTNEKLFF. The CDR3 nucleotides read TGCGCCAGCAGCTTGGAGTGGGCCAGAACTAATGAAAAACTGTTTTTT.

The V gene is TRBV15, the J gene TRBJ1-1, with a possible D match to TRBD1 (6 bases). Trimming stripped 1 base from V and 0 bases from J, with 9 bases between. Per germline, CDR1 LNHNV and CDR2 YYDKDF (reference sequence). This CDR3 region has 15 residues. The CDR3 DNA follows: TGTGCCACCAGCAGAGGTAGGGGGATGAACACTGAAGCTTTCTTT. It encodes CATSRGRGMNTEAFF.

The chain links TRBV11-3 to TRBJ1-1; D gene uncertain. CDR3 length: 13 amino acids. Trimming removed 5 bases from V and 2 bases from J, with 9 bases in between. Germline-derived CDR1 and CDR2 are SGHNT and YENEEA. CDR3 sequence (DNA): TGTGCCAGCAGCACCCGGGTCAACACTGAAGCTTTCTTT. Translation: CASSTRVNTEAFF. Drawing the rest from reference TRBV11-3 and TRBJ1-1, the complete variable domain is EAGVVQSPRYKIIEKKQPVAFWCNPISGHNTLYWYLQNLGQGPELLIRYENEEAVDDSQLPKDRFSAERLKGVDSTLKIQPAELGDSAVYLCASSTRVNTEAFFGQGTRLTVV.

Concerning this clone: Other DNA sequences in this specimen translate into the identical CDR3. The chain has TRBV5-6 and TRBJ2-7, with a possible D match to TRBD2 (6 bases). CDR1 and CDR2 (germline): SGHDT, YYEEEE. V gave up 1 base and J gave up 4 bases, with 12 bases separating them. The CDR3 length is 14 residues. As DNA, the CDR3 is TGTGCCAGCAGCTTGTATGGGACTGATTACGAGCAGTACTTC. Amino acid sequence: CASSLYGTDYEQYF. Full variable domain (rest looked up from reference TRBV5-6 and TRBJ2-7): DAGVTQSPTHLIKTRGQQVTLRCSPKSGHDTVSWYQQALGQGPQFIFQYYEEEERQRGNFPDRFSGHQFPNYSSELNVNALLLGDSALYLCASSLYGTDYEQYFGPGTRLTVT.

The rearrangement uses TRBV5-1 and TRBJ2-5; 8 bases map to TRBD1. The CDR3 loop spans 17 amino acids. Germline CDR1 SGHRS, CDR2 YFSETQ. V lost 0 bases, J lost 5 bases, and 12 bases stayed unmatched. The CDR3 DNA reads as TGCGCCAGCAGCTTGGGGGGGATCAGGGGGCAAGTGGAGACCCAGTACTTC. This sequence encodes CASSLGGIRGQVETQYF.

In nucleotides, the CDR3 is TGTGCCAGTCAGGGGGGAGAGACCCAGTACTTC. Protein product: CASQGGETQYF. This chain uses TRBV7-2 with TRBJ2-5, with D perhaps TRBD1 (7 bases). The CDR3 extends over 11 amino acids. Germline V CDR1 and CDR2: SGHTA, FQGNSA. Trimming shortened V by 9 bases and J by 4 bases, and 9 bases separated the two germline ends.

J is TRBJ2-3 and V is TRBV12-5; TRBD1 aligns across 12 bases. The CDR3 loop spans 17 amino acids. The trim removed 1 base at V and 4 bases at J, leaving 6 bases unmatched. Germline CDR1 LGHNT, CDR2 FRNRAP. For the CDR3, the DNA is TGTGCTAGTGGTTTGGGAGTGGGGACAGGGGGCGCAGATACGCAGTATTTT. It codes for CASGLGVGTGGADTQYF.

This clone has more than one count but fewer than ten. The rearrangement uses TRBV4-2 and TRBJ1-4; 7 bases fit TRBD1. Germline V gives CDR1 LGHNA, CDR2 YNFKEQ. There are 15 residues in the CDR3. V shed 4 bases, J shed 7 bases, and the junction held 9 bases outside the gene matches. The CDR3 region is CASSPGDSQSEKLFF. CDR3 coding DNA: TGTGCCAGCAGCCCAGGGGACAGTCAGAGTGAAAAACTGTTTTTT.

The chain has TRBV7-2 and TRBJ2-3; 8 bases fit TRBD2. Germline CDR1 SGHTA, CDR2 FQGNSA. The CDR3 is 16 amino acids. The trim removed 3 bases at V and 2 bases at J, leaving 7 bases unmatched. The CDR3 is CASSLRAGAYTDTQYF. CDR3 coding DNA: TGTGCCAGCAGCTTGAGAGCGGGGGCCTACACAGATACGCAGTATTTT.

The CDR3 reads CAWSVDRAGHLHF. The CDR3, as DNA: TGTGCCTGGAGTGTAGACAGGGCGGGCCACCTCCACTTT. The chain joins TRBV30 to TRBJ1-6; 7 nucleotides match TRBD1. The CDR3 runs to 13 residues. The V gene end was trimmed by 0 bases and the J gene end by 15 bases; junction bases not matched to a gene: 8. Germline V gene data show CDR1 as GTSNPN and CDR2 as SVGIG (reference sequence).

The J gene is TRBJ1-5, the V gene TRBV29-1, with D tentatively TRBD1 (6 bases). Deletions cut 6 bases from V and 3 bases from J, with 15 bases between. CDR1 is SQVTM, CDR2 ANQGSEA, per germline. CDR3 length equals 14 residues. The CDR3 bases are TGCAGCGTGGGCCCCGGGGGGGCCAATCAGCCCCAGCATTTT. This gives the protein CSVGPGGANQPQHF.

The rearrangement uses TRBV15 and TRBJ1-3; no reliable D call. The length of the CDR3 is 16 residues. V dropped 0 bases and J dropped 0 bases, with 9 bases sitting between them. Germline loops: CDR1 LNHNV, CDR2 YYDKDF (reference sequence). The CDR3 here is CATSRDPTDSGNTIYF. For the CDR3, the DNA is TGTGCCACCAGCAGAGATCCCACAGACTCTGGAAACACCATATATTTT.

The rearrangement joins TRBV2 to TRBJ1-2; a possible D gene is TRBD1 (5 bases). Per the germline V gene, CDR1 is SNHLY and CDR2 is FYNNEI. Trimming removed 6 bases from V and 4 bases from J, with 9 bases in between. This CDR3 has 12 amino acids. CDR3 in DNA: TGTGCCAGCAGGGGGGGATCCTATGGCTACACCTTC. This gives the protein CASRGGSYGYTF.

The chain employs TRBV27 and TRBJ1-4; 8 nucleotides align to TRBD1. The germline V gene encodes CDR1 MNHEY and CDR2 SMNVEV (reference sequence). The J segment lost 7 bases and the V segment lost 6 bases, leaving 4 bases of the junction unmatched. The CDR3 is made up of 13 amino acids. The CDR3 DNA is TGTGCCAGCAGGGGACAGGAACGTGAAAAACTGTTTTTT. This translates into CASRGQEREKLFF.

The J gene is TRBJ1-6, the V gene TRBV18; 9 bases align to TRBD1. The CDR3 loop spans 16 amino acids. The germline gives CDR1 KGHSH, CDR2 LQKENI. V shed 4 bases, J shed 7 bases, and the junction held 8 bases outside the gene matches. The CDR3 DNA is TGTGCCAGCTCACTACAGGGGGCGATTCCCAATTCACCCCTCCACTTT. Protein sequence: CASSLQGAIPNSPLHF.

This chain uses TRBV4-3 with TRBJ1-1; D not certain. This CDR3 spans 16 amino acids. Trimming took off 0 bases at V and 4 bases at J, with 15 bases between the two ends. Germline V lookup: CDR1 LGHNA, CDR2 YSLEER. The CDR3 sequence is CASSQDRGGHFTEAFF. The DNA of the CDR3 is TGCGCCAGCAGCCAAGATCGAGGAGGGCATTTCACTGAAGCTTTCTTT.